The 25 T cell receptor beta chains below were found in one sample sequenced in a study of cytomegalovirus exposure and HLA in healthy donors. In the PCR, 60 Vbeta and 13 Jbeta primers were used. The table came from immunoSEQ multiplex PCR; TCRdb's copy has only in-frame clones and leaves some out. The sample yields about 160,000 clones, about 85% seen once. Sample: PBMCs. The origin of the receptors is a boy between 2 and 10 years old in good health and CMV-seronegative.

The chain links TRBV6-1 to TRBJ2-3, with a possible D match to TRBD2 (5 bases). There are 13 residues in the CDR3. V lost 6 bases and J 6 bases, leaving 13 bases between the germline ends. CDR1 is MNHNS, CDR2 SASEGT, per germline. CDR3 bases: TGTGCCAGCAGGTACGTGGGAGCTGATACGCAGTATTTT. Translated, it gives CASRYVGADTQYF.

The V call is TRBV7-2, the J call TRBJ2-2; 7 bases agree with TRBD1. The germline V gene has CDR1 SGHTA and CDR2 FQGNSA. V shed 7 bases, J shed 5 bases, and the junction held 10 bases outside the gene matches. This CDR3 is built from 15 residues. CDR3 DNA: TGTGCCAGCAACGATCAGGGGGTTAGGACCGGGGAGCTGTTTTTT. Protein product: CASNDQGVRTGELFF.

This clone has a single count. The rearrangement uses TRBV25-1 and TRBJ1-1, with 10 bases that match TRBD1. The V gene end was trimmed by 1 base and the J gene end by 1 base; junction bases not matched to a gene: 6. There are 17 residues in the CDR3. The germline V gene has CDR1 MGHDK and CDR2 SYGVNS. The CDR3 reads CASSEWGDRGSNTEAFF. The CDR3 DNA follows: TGTGCCAGCAGTGAATGGGGGGACAGGGGATCGAACACTGAAGCTTTCTTT.

The chain combines TRBV6-1 with TRBJ2-7, with D unresolved. Germline V gene sequence: CDR1 MNHNS, CDR2 SASEGT. The CDR3 has 13 residues. Trimming stripped 1 base from V and 7 bases from J, with 11 bases between. The CDR3 protein is CASSEGAAREQYF. The CDR3 DNA sequence: TGTGCCAGCAGTGAAGGGGCAGCTCGGGAGCAGTACTTC.

The chain combines TRBV11-2 with TRBJ1-3, with 7 bases matching TRBD1. The CDR3 extends over 15 amino acids. V gave up 4 bases and J gave up 5 bases; unmatched junction bases: 8. Germline lookup yields CDR1 SGHAT and CDR2 FQNNGV. CDR3 in amino acids: CASSSVRDSRNTIYF. The CDR3 DNA follows: TGTGCCAGCAGCTCCGTCCGGGACAGTCGAAACACCATATATTTT. Looking up the rest from reference TRBV11-2 and TRBJ1-3 gives the full variable domain: EAGVAQSPRYKIIEKRQSVAFWCNPISGHATLYWYQQILGQGPKLLIQFQNNGVVDDSQLPKDRFSAERLKGVDSTLKIQPAKLEDSAVYLCASSSVRDSRNTIYFGEGSWLTVV.

This clone has just a few counts. The V gene is TRBV30, the J gene TRBJ2-6; a possible D gene is TRBD2 (5 bases). Germline CDR1 is GTSNPN and CDR2 is SVGIG (reference sequence). V was shortened by 4 bases and J by 1 base, with 14 bases between the two germline ends. The CDR3 covers 16 residues. CDR3 sequence reads: CAWTPDRGSGANVLTF. The DNA for the CDR3 is TGTGCCTGGACCCCGGACCGGGGATCTGGGGCCAACGTCCTGACTTTC.

The chain is built from TRBV19 and TRBJ2-3, with 7 bases lining up with TRBD1. CDR3 length: 14 amino acids. The germline CDR1 and CDR2 sequences are LNHDA and SQIVND (reference sequence). The V and J ends lost 5 bases and 3 bases, in that order; junction bases with no gene match: 5. CDR3 amino acids: CASSPTGLTDTQYF. The CDR3 DNA sequence: TGTGCCAGTAGTCCGACAGGGTTGACAGATACGCAGTATTTT.

J is TRBJ2-6 and V is TRBV2; D is unresolved. This CDR3 is built from 15 residues. Germline V CDR1 and CDR2: SNHLY, FYNNEI. V was clipped by 3 bases and J by 2 bases, with 8 bases between them. The CDR3 DNA follows: TGTGCCAGCAGTGATACGAGCACTGGGGCCAACGTCCTGACTTTC. Translating it yields CASSDTSTGANVLTF.

This clone showed up just once. The J gene is TRBJ1-5, the V gene TRBV18; no clear D. The CDR3 extends over 19 amino acids. With 1 base removed from V and 0 bases from J, the gap between germline ends came to 19 bases. CDR1 is KGHSH and CDR2 is LQKENI in the germline V gene. The CDR3: CASSPRPRSVVDSNQPQHF. In nucleotides, the CDR3 is TGTGCCAGCTCACCACGGCCGAGGTCCGTCGTTGATAGCAATCAGCCCCAGCATTTT.

The chain uses TRBV7-9 and TRBJ2-1; D is uncertain. CDR1 SEHNR and CDR2 FQNEAQ come from the germline V gene (reference sequence). Trimming took off 7 bases at V and 2 bases at J, with 18 bases between the two ends. The CDR3 loop spans 16 amino acids. The CDR3 here is CASIAIIRLAYNEQFF. The CDR3 DNA reads TGTGCCAGCATCGCAATCATCCGGTTAGCCTACAATGAGCAGTTCTTC.

This chain uses TRBV2 with TRBJ1-2; D is uncertain. The CDR3 is made up of 14 amino acids. The germline V gene has CDR1 SNHLY and CDR2 FYNNEI. Trimming took off 5 bases at V and 4 bases at J, with 14 bases between the two ends. In DNA, the CDR3 is TGTGCCAGCAGTTTGGACGGACTTGCCTATGGCTACACCTTC. This gives the protein CASSLDGLAYGYTF.

This rearrangement joins TRBV9 to TRBJ2-2, with TRBD2 matching over 7 bases. Germline V gene lookup returns CDR1 SGDLS and CDR2 YYNGEE. The CDR3 has 16 residues. The trim removed 2 bases at V and 6 bases at J, leaving 10 bases unmatched. CDR3 sequence: CASSVGVEGGSGELFF. DNA of the CDR3: TGTGCCAGCAGCGTTGGAGTGGAGGGAGGGTCCGGGGAGCTGTTTTTT.

V usage is TRBV6-1 and J usage is TRBJ1-2; 7 bases map to TRBD1. The CDR3 loop spans 13 amino acids. The germline gives CDR1 MNHNS, CDR2 SASEGT. V trimming: 8 bases; J trimming: 3 bases; junction bases outside the gene matches: 6. In DNA form, the CDR3 reads TGTGCCAGCGGGCGACAGGGACACTATGGCTACACCTTC. It yields the protein CASGRQGHYGYTF.

This clone was seen just once. The genes are TRBV9 and TRBJ2-5; maybe TRBD2 (5 bases). Germline V gives CDR1 SGDLS, CDR2 YYNGEE. The CDR3 runs to 17 residues. Trimming cost V 4 bases and J 1 base, with 20 bases left between them. Here the CDR3 reads CASSPREYGVGQETQYF. CDR3 nucleotides: TGTGCCAGCAGCCCACGCGAATACGGGGTAGGCCAAGAGACCCAGTACTTC.

This sequence joins TRBV2 and TRBJ2-2; 8 bases map to TRBD1. Germline loops: CDR1 SNHLY, CDR2 FYNNEI. CDR3 size: 13 residues. Trimming removed 3 bases from V and 6 bases from J; junction bases left unmatched: 0. The CDR3: CASSEDRAGELFF. The CDR3 DNA reads TGTGCCAGCAGTGAGGACAGGGCCGGGGAGCTGTTTTTT.

The chain has TRBV10-3 and TRBJ2-2; 13 positions match TRBD2. V shed 6 bases, J shed 6 bases, and the junction held 4 bases outside the gene matches. The CDR3 covers 15 residues. Germline CDR1 is ENHRY and CDR2 is SYGVKD. The CDR3 nucleotides are TGTGCCATCAGGACTAGCGGGGGGTCGGCCGGGGAGCTGTTTTTT. Its protein is CAIRTSGGSAGELFF.

This chain's CDR3 is CASSSPTGNEQYV. CDR3 DNA: TGTGCCAGCAGCTCACCGACAGGGAACGAGCAGTACGTC. The gene calls are TRBV7-9 and TRBJ2-7, with 7 positions matching TRBD1. Trimming took 4 bases from V and 5 from J; bases not matched to a gene: 5. The V gene's germline CDR1 is SEHNR and CDR2 FQNEAQ (reference sequence). This CDR3 spans 13 amino acids.

This clone was seen a single time. The chain combines TRBV28 with TRBJ2-7; 7 bases match TRBD1. V lost 0 bases, J lost 7 bases, and 9 bases stayed unmatched. The CDR3 extends over 15 amino acids. The germline V gene has CDR1 MDHEN and CDR2 SYDVKM. The CDR3 DNA is TGTGCCAGCAGTTTATGGAGTCGACAGGGTGGTGAGCAGTACTTC. This gives the protein CASSLWSRQGGEQYF.

The genes are TRBV7-9 and TRBJ1-5, with 9 bases identical to TRBD1. The trim removed 1 base at V and 6 bases at J, leaving 7 bases unmatched. CDR1 is SEHNR, CDR2 FQNEAQ, per germline (reference sequence). This CDR3 region has 16 residues. This CDR3 is CASSLGPGTGSQPQHF. The CDR3 nucleotides read TGTGCCAGCAGCTTAGGGCCAGGGACAGGGAGTCAGCCCCAGCATTTT.

The rearrangement uses TRBV30 and TRBJ2-1; a weak D match, TRBD2 (6 bases). Trimming took 0 bases from V and 10 from J, leaving 13 bases between them. The CDR3 runs to 13 residues. From germline, CDR1 is GTSNPN and CDR2 SVGIG (reference sequence). The CDR3 sequence: CAWSVLGLGEQFF. In DNA, the CDR3 is TGTGCCTGGAGTGTACTGGGACTGGGGGAGCAGTTCTTC.

V usage is TRBV2 and J usage is TRBJ2-1, with 11 bases fitting TRBD2. Germline V gives CDR1 SNHLY, CDR2 FYNNEI. This CDR3 region has 20 residues. Germline trimming cut 4 bases from V and 6 bases from J; bases unmatched to any gene: 20. The CDR3, as DNA: TGTGCCAGCAGTGGATCCGGGACGGGGCGTAGCGGGAGGGCATTCAATGAGCAGTTCTTC. Amino acid sequence: CASSGSGTGRSGRAFNEQFF.

The chain joins TRBV6-1 to TRBJ1-5; a possible D gene is TRBD1 (6 bases). CDR1 and CDR2 (germline): MNHNS, SASEGT. V lost 11 bases to trimming and J lost 3 bases, with 17 bases between them. CDR3 length: 14 amino acids. CDR3: CASGGQGLNQPQHF. CDR3 bases: TGTGCCTCCGGGGGGCAGGGACTCAATCAGCCCCAGCATTTT.

V gene TRBV27 combines with J gene TRBJ2-1, with TRBD1 matching 7 bases. This CDR3 region has 13 residues. J was trimmed by 7 bases and V by 5 bases; bases with no gene match: 5. Germline CDR1 MNHEY, CDR2 SMNVEV (reference sequence). The CDR3 sequence is CASSRTGANEQFF. For the CDR3, the DNA is TGTGCCAGCAGTCGGACAGGCGCTAATGAGCAGTTCTTC.

The chain couples TRBV5-1 to TRBJ1-2; 7 nucleotides line up with TRBD1. Looked up from germline, CDR1 is SGHRS and CDR2 is YFSETQ. The CDR3 runs to 17 residues. The V gene end was trimmed by 5 bases and the J gene end by 1 base; junction bases not matched to a gene: 14. CDR3 nucleotides: TGCGCCAGCAGAAAGTCATTACCGGGACAGAGTAACTATGGCTACACCTTC. This encodes CASRKSLPGQSNYGYTF.

The gene calls are TRBV10-3 and TRBJ1-1; the match to TRBD1 covers 7 bases. CDR1 and CDR2 (germline): ENHRY, SYGVKD. The CDR3 contains 14 residues. V trimming: 7 bases; J trimming: 3 bases; junction bases outside the gene matches: 8. The CDR3 nucleotides are TGTGCCATCAAAGCAACAGGGGTGGACACTGAAGCTTTCTTT. Encoded protein: CAIKATGVDTEAFF.